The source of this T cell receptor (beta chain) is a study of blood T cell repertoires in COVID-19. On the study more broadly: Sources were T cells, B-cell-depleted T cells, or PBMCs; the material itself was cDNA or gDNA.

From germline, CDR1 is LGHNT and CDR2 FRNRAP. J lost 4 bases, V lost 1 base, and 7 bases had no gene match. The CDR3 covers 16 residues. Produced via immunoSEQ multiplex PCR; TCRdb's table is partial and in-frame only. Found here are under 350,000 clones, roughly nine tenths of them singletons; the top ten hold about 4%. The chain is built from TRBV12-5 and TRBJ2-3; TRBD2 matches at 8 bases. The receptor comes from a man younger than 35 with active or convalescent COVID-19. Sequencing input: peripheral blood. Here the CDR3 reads CASGLAASGSPDTQYF. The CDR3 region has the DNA TGTGCTAGTGGTTTGGCGGCCAGCGGGAGCCCAGATACGCAGTATTTT.